Each of the 26 T cell receptor beta chains below was sequenced from the same sample in a study of blood T cell repertoires in COVID-19. Repertoires were generated with immunoSEQ multiplex PCR, while TCRdb's copy carries only in-frame clones and drops some. The sample shows about 73,000 clones, 80% to 85% of them seen only once. Sequencing was carried out using peripheral blood. These receptors were collected from a human donor in a cohort sampled during active COVID-19.

Worth noting for this clone: At one end the junction does not follow the germline gene, possibly because of a read error. The gene calls are TRBV3-1 (or the pseudogene TRBV3-2) and TRBJ2-5, with 10 bases identical to TRBD2. Germline V gene data show CDR1 as LGHDT and CDR2 as YNNKEL (reference sequence). CDR3 size: 12 residues. Here the CDR3 DNA reads TGTGCCTGCAGACTAGCGGGAGAGACCCAGTACTTC. The encoded protein is CACRLAGETQYF.

The chain is built from TRBV3-1 (or the pseudogene TRBV3-2) and TRBJ1-3; D is uncertain. The V end lost 3 bases, the J end lost 0 bases, and 15 bases lay between the germline ends. The CDR3 is 17 amino acids. Germline loops: CDR1 LGHDT, CDR2 YNNKEL (reference sequence). Here the CDR3 reads CASSQAARLFSGNTIYF. CDR3 coding DNA: TGTGCCAGCAGCCAGGCTGCCAGGTTATTCTCTGGAAACACCATATATTTT.

The chain joins TRBV6-5 to TRBJ2-7, with 7 bases matching TRBD1. This CDR3 comprises 16 residues. Per germline, CDR1 MNHEY and CDR2 SVGAGI. V shed 2 bases, J shed 0 bases, and the junction held 7 bases outside the gene matches. CDR3 nucleotide sequence: TGTGCCAGCAGTTACAGCCGGACAGGTGACTCCTACGAGCAGTACTTC. Its protein is CASSYSRTGDSYEQYF.

The chain couples TRBV6-6 to TRBJ1-1; 10 nucleotides line up with TRBD1. The germline gives CDR1 MNHNY, CDR2 SVGAGI (reference sequence). Losses at the gene ends were 7 bases for V and 11 bases for J; bases not matched to a gene: 10. The CDR3 sequence is 13 residues long. The CDR3 region is CASTRTGGSSAFF. DNA of the CDR3: TGTGCCAGCACGAGGACAGGGGGTTCGAGTGCTTTCTTT.

The chain employs TRBV10-3 and TRBJ2-1; 7 bases fit TRBD1. The germline CDR1 and CDR2 sequences are ENHRY and SYGVKD. The CDR3 loop spans 15 amino acids. V lost 3 bases, J lost 0 bases, and 2 bases stayed unmatched. The DNA for the CDR3 is TGTGCCATCAGTGATACAGGGGCCTCCTACAATGAGCAGTTCTTC. Its protein is CAISDTGASYNEQFF.

The chain carries TRBV28 and TRBJ2-3, with D tentatively TRBD2 (5 bases). The germline CDR1 and CDR2 sequences are MDHEN and SYDVKM. This CDR3 is 14 amino acids long. The germline V and J ends were trimmed by 6 bases and 2 bases, with 12 bases remaining between them. CDR3 bases: TGTGCCAGCAGCTCACTCGGACTCACAGATACGCAGTATTTT. Translating it yields CASSSLGLTDTQYF.

The CDR3 bases are TGTGCCAGCAGTCCCCGGAGGACAGCCTATGGCTACACCTTC. Residues: CASSPRRTAYGYTF. J is TRBJ1-2 and V is TRBV3-1 (or the pseudogene TRBV3-2), with D perhaps matching TRBD1 (6 bases). V lost 6 bases to trimming and J lost 4 bases, with 15 bases between them. The CDR3 sequence is 14 residues long. Germline assignment: CDR1 LGHDT and CDR2 YNNKEL (reference sequence).

V usage is TRBV7-2 and J usage is TRBJ2-5; 9 nucleotides match TRBD1. This CDR3 is built from 14 residues. With 5 bases clipped from V and 1 base from J, the junction kept 2 bases outside the gene matches. The germline CDR1 and CDR2 sequences are SGHTA and FQGNSA. CDR3 sequence: CASSVQGAQETQYF. In DNA form, the CDR3 reads TGTGCCAGCAGCGTACAGGGGGCCCAAGAGACCCAGTACTTC.

The CDR3 spells CASSENIRSVFEKLFF. DNA for the CDR3: TGTGCCAGCAGTGAAAATATCCGGAGCGTTTTTGAAAAACTGTTTTTT. The genes are TRBV6-1 and TRBJ1-4; D gene uncertain. Trimming left V 2 bases short and J 7 bases short, with 17 bases between. The germline CDR1 and CDR2 sequences are MNHNS and SASEGT. This CDR3 has 16 residues.

The rearrangement joins TRBV7-3 to TRBJ2-5; 8 bases are a match to TRBD2. CDR1 is SGHTA and CDR2 is FQGTGA in the germline V gene. The V segment lost 5 bases and the J segment 4 bases; nucleotides outside the gene matches: 9. This CDR3 has 15 amino acids. The CDR3 here is CASSPGGAQGETQYF. Here the CDR3 DNA reads TGTGCCAGCAGCCCCGGGGGGGCCCAGGGAGAGACCCAGTACTTC.

CDR3 sequence: CSASIGGSSGNTIYF. The CDR3 region has the DNA TGCAGTGCTAGTATAGGGGGTTCCTCTGGAAACACCATATATTTT. This rearrangement joins TRBV20-1 to TRBJ1-3; D might be TRBD1 (6 bases). CDR3 size: 15 residues. Germline V lookup: CDR1 DFQATT, CDR2 SNEGSKA (reference sequence). Trimming shortened V by 3 bases and J by 0 bases, and 12 bases separated the two germline ends.

This chain links TRBV27 with TRBJ2-1, with TRBD1 matching over 7 bases. The junction had 7 bases not matched to a gene; V was cut back by 4 bases and J by 4 bases. Germline CDR1 is MNHEY and CDR2 is SMNVEV (reference sequence). The CDR3 covers 15 residues. The CDR3, as DNA: TGTGCCAGCAGTTCGGCCGGGACAGCTTACAATGAGCAGTTCTTC. Its protein product is CASSSAGTAYNEQFF.

The sample holds a few counts of this clone. The chain has TRBV6-2 or TRBV6-3 and TRBJ2-1; TRBD1 is a possible D gene (5 bases). Germline CDR1 MNHEY, CDR2 SVGEGT. Trimming shortened V by 2 bases and J by 1 base, and 9 bases separated the two germline ends. The CDR3 contains 15 residues. The CDR3 region is CASSYEAGSYNEQFF. CDR3 coding DNA: TGTGCCAGCAGTTACGAGGCAGGGTCCTACAATGAGCAGTTCTTC.

The J gene is TRBJ1-6, the V gene TRBV2, with no clear D. The germline V gene encodes CDR1 SNHLY and CDR2 FYNNEI. The V end lost 6 bases, the J end lost 3 bases, and 15 bases lay between the germline ends. The CDR3 has 16 residues. For the CDR3, the DNA is TGTGCCAGCAGCTCCTCGACTGCGAACTATAATTCACCCCTCCACTTT. Its protein product is CASSSSTANYNSPLHF.

The gene calls are TRBV6-2 or TRBV6-3 and TRBJ1-1; tentatively, D is TRBD1 (5 bases). Germline V gene data show CDR1 as MNHEY and CDR2 as SVGEGT. The V end was cut by 0 bases, the J end by 6 bases, with 8 bases between. CDR3 length equals 13 residues. CDR3 coding DNA: TGTGCCAGCAGTTACTCCAGGGCTGCTGAAGCTTTCTTT. Residues: CASSYSRAAEAFF.

This chain links TRBV7-8 with TRBJ2-7; possible D gene TRBD1, 6 bases. The CDR3 spans 15 residues. The V and J ends lost 4 bases and 5 bases respectively, with 18 bases between them. CDR1 is SGHVS and CDR2 is FQNEAQ in the germline V gene. DNA for the CDR3: TGTGCCAGCAGCTCCCCTCAGGGACACGGCGACGAGCAGTACTTC. It yields the protein CASSSPQGHGDEQYF. Based on the CDR3 plus reference TRBV7-8 and TRBJ2-7, the full variable domain is GAGVSQSPRYKVAKRGQDVALRCDPISGHVSLFWYQQALGQGPEFLTYFQNEAQLDKSGLPSDRFFAERPEGSVSTLKIQRTQQEDSAVYLCASSSPQGHGDEQYFGPGTRLTVT.

This clone was detected only once. The chain is built from TRBV29-1 and TRBJ2-2; perhaps TRBD2 as D (5 bases). The V end was cut by 5 bases, the J end by 1 base, with 8 bases between. Germline V gene data show CDR1 as SQVTM and CDR2 as ANQGSEA. This CDR3 has 13 residues. The CDR3 spells CSVLAGNTGELFF. For the CDR3, the DNA is TGCAGCGTTTTGGCGGGGAACACCGGGGAGCTGTTTTTT.

This clone has only a few counts. This chain uses TRBV18 with TRBJ2-7; tentatively, D is TRBD1 (5 bases). The germline V gene encodes CDR1 KGHSH and CDR2 LQKENI. This CDR3 contains 11 residues. The ends were cut back, 4 bases at V and 5 bases at J, with 6 bases in the middle. The CDR3 region has the DNA TGTGCCAGCTCACTAGGGGACGAGCAGTACTTC. Translating it yields CASSLGDEQYF.

The chain carries TRBV6-5 and TRBJ2-3; 11 bases match TRBD2. The CDR3 consists of 15 residues. Germline loops: CDR1 MNHEY, CDR2 SVGAGI. V lost 6 bases, J lost 1 base, and 3 bases stayed unmatched. DNA of the CDR3: TGTGCCAGCAGAATAGCGGGGGGGGGCACAGATACGCAGTATTTT. Its translation is CASRIAGGGTDTQYF.

This clone was observed a handful of times. The chain has TRBV14 and TRBJ1-2; possibly TRBD1 for D (6 bases). There are 14 residues in the CDR3. The germline CDR1 and CDR2 sequences are SGHDN and FVKESK. Deletions cut 4 bases from V and 6 bases from J, with 15 bases between. The CDR3 protein is CASSLWTAPNGYTF. CDR3 coding DNA: TGTGCCAGCAGCCTATGGACAGCTCCGAATGGCTACACCTTC.

The chain uses TRBV4-1 and TRBJ2-3; TRBD1 matches at 7 bases. V shed 0 bases, J shed 2 bases, and the junction held 5 bases outside the gene matches. CDR1 and CDR2 (germline): MGHRA, YSYEKL. The CDR3 is 16 residues long. This CDR3 is CASSQERGQLTDTQYF. The CDR3 DNA reads as TGCGCCAGCAGCCAAGAGAGGGGACAGCTCACAGATACGCAGTATTTT.

The genes are TRBV6-4 and TRBJ1-2; D gene unclear. Germline V lookup: CDR1 MRHNA, CDR2 SNTAGT. This CDR3 has 12 residues. V lost 0 bases to trimming and J lost 5 bases, with 4 bases between them. CDR3: CASSDSRYGYTF. The DNA for the CDR3 is TGTGCCAGCAGTGACTCTAGATATGGCTACACCTTC.

As to this clone: The sample holds other DNA sequences that translate to the same CDR3. CDR3 region: CASSQDRNQPQHF. For the CDR3, the DNA is TGTGCCAGCAGCCAAGATAGAAATCAGCCCCAGCATTTT. The chain joins TRBV3-1 (or the pseudogene TRBV3-2) to TRBJ1-5; D unclear. The germline V and J ends were trimmed by 0 bases and 4 bases, with 4 bases remaining between them. Germline V gives CDR1 LGHDT, CDR2 YNNKEL (reference sequence). The CDR3 is 13 amino acids.

The chain recombines TRBV5-1 with TRBJ2-3; D is perhaps TRBD2 (6 bases). V was shortened by 4 bases and J by 3 bases, with 18 bases between the two germline ends. The germline V gene has CDR1 SGHRS and CDR2 YFSETQ. This CDR3 has 16 amino acids. The CDR3: CASSAILAGITDTQYF. The CDR3 DNA reads as TGCGCCAGCAGCGCCATTCTGGCGGGGATAACAGATACGCAGTATTTT.

This chain links TRBV3-1 (or the pseudogene TRBV3-2) with TRBJ2-2; 9 nucleotides align to TRBD1. J was trimmed by 4 bases and V by 0 bases; bases with no gene match: 6. This CDR3 spans 17 amino acids. The germline gives CDR1 LGHDT, CDR2 YNNKEL (reference sequence). CDR3 loop: CASSQDRTGASTGELFF. For the CDR3, the DNA is TGTGCCAGCAGCCAAGACCGGACAGGGGCGAGCACCGGGGAGCTGTTTTTT.

The gene calls are TRBV19 and TRBJ1-5, with 7 bases fitting TRBD1. The germline CDR1 and CDR2 sequences are LNHDA and SQIVND (reference sequence). Trimming at V came to 7 bases and at J to 2 bases, leaving 5 bases not matched to a gene. The CDR3 extends over 14 amino acids. The CDR3 nucleotides are TGTGCCAGTATGGAGGGACAGCGCAATCAGCCCCAGCATTTT. As protein: CASMEGQRNQPQHF. The whole variable domain, remainder taken from reference TRBV19 and TRBJ1-5, is DGGITQSPKYLFRKEGQNVTLSCEQNLNHDAMYWYRQDPGQGLRLIYYSQIVNDFQKGDIAEGYSVSREKKESFPLTVTSAQKNPTAFYLCASMEGQRNQPQHFGDGTRLSIL.